Below, 10 T cell receptor beta chains from the same sample are listed, as sequenced in a study of blood T cells in healthy people across ages. Through a sample-barcoded 5' primer and a J-beta primer mix, a second PCR was run for roughly 6 to 12 cycles. TCRdb redid the calling of the 5' RACE reads with MiXCR, one entry per CDR3 protein. Of about 1.1 million distinct CDR3 sequences listed, about two fifths are singletons. The sample comprised blood. These TCRs come from a man in his late teens or twenties in good health.

There are a few counts of this clonotype. For the CDR3, the DNA is TGTGCTAGTGCCCAGGGGGATCACAATGAGCAGTTCTTC. It specifies CASAQGDHNEQFF. V gene TRBV12-5 combines with J gene TRBJ2-1; 7 bases are a match to TRBD1. The germline V gene encodes CDR1 LGHNT and CDR2 FRNRAP. The length of the CDR3 is 13 residues. The junction had 5 bases not matched to a gene; V was cut back by 7 bases and J by 5 bases. The full variable domain, its missing parts supplied by reference TRBV12-5 and TRBJ2-1, is DARVTQTPRHKVTEMGQEVTMRCQPILGHNTVFWYRQTMMQGLELLAYFRNRAPLDDSGMPKDRFSAEMPDATLATLKIQPSEPRDSAVYFCASAQGDHNEQFFGPGTRLTVL.

The chain's CDR3 is CAITEGRRGTSTLYTGELFF. The CDR3 coding sequence is TGTGCCATCACCGAAGGAAGAAGGGGCACTAGTACCCTTTACACCGGGGAGCTGTTTTTT. V and J are TRBV10-3 and TRBJ2-2; D may correspond to TRBD1 or TRBD2 (5 bases each). Trimming took off 7 bases at V and 3 bases at J, with 30 bases between the two ends. The CDR3 length is 20 residues. Germline V gene lookup returns CDR1 ENHRY and CDR2 SYGVKD.

The chain has TRBV6-6 and TRBJ2-5; 9 positions agree with TRBD2. Germline CDR1 reads MNHNY; CDR2 reads SVGAGI (reference sequence). V shed 4 bases, J shed 4 bases, and the junction held 10 bases outside the gene matches. The CDR3 sequence is 16 residues long. The CDR3 spells CASSFRSGGGGETQYF. The CDR3, as DNA: TGTGCCAGCAGTTTCCGTAGCGGGGGTGGGGGAGAGACCCAGTACTTC.

Concerning this clonotype: The junction departs from germline at one end; a sequencing error may be responsible. CDR3 nucleotides: TGCGCCAGCAGCCAAGGTCTGGGGCTTGCAGCTTTCTTT. Its translation: CASSQGLGLAAFF. J is TRBJ1-1 and V is TRBV3-1; perhaps TRBD1 as D (5 bases). The length of the CDR3 is 13 residues. Germline V gene lookup returns CDR1 LGHDT and CDR2 YNNKEL (reference sequence).

In the case of this clonotype: The germline gene is not matched at one end of the junction; a read error may be the cause. The gene calls are TRBV6-2 or TRBV6-3 and TRBJ1-1; no clear D. The CDR3 sequence is 14 residues long. The germline V gene has CDR1 MNHEY and CDR2 SVGEGT. CDR3 amino acids: CASSYSGPNTGAFF. For the CDR3, the DNA is TGTGCCAGCAGTTACTCCGGGCCGAACACTGGAGCTTTCTTT.

V usage is TRBV7-9 and J usage is TRBJ2-3; 12 bases are shared with TRBD2. CDR3 length: 16 residues. Germline V gene lookup returns CDR1 SEHNR and CDR2 FQNEAQ (reference sequence). V dropped 0 bases and J dropped 5; count of bases not matched to a gene: 3. The DNA of the CDR3 is TGTGCCAGCAGCTTAGCGACTAGCGGGGGCGTAGATACGCAGTATTTT. Its translation is CASSLATSGGVDTQYF.

The genes are TRBV6-5 and TRBJ1-1; 7 nucleotides align to TRBD1. The CDR3 is made up of 14 amino acids. The ends lost 2 bases at V and 7 bases at J; junction bases unmatched: 7. Per germline, CDR1 MNHEY and CDR2 SVGAGI. The DNA of the CDR3 is TGTGCCAGCAGTTACAACAGGGGCGAAAGTGAAGCTTTCTTT. It yields the protein CASSYNRGESEAFF.

The chain couples TRBV7-9 to TRBJ2-7, with D perhaps TRBD2 (5 bases). Per germline, CDR1 SEHNR and CDR2 FQNEAQ (reference sequence). The CDR3 runs 13 residues. V was clipped by 3 bases and J by 4 bases, with 10 bases between them. The chain's CDR3 is CASSFRGEYEQYF. The CDR3 bases are TGTGCCAGCAGCTTCCGGGGAGAGTACGAGCAGTACTTC.

This clonotype was detected many times. This sequence joins TRBV4-3 and TRBJ2-3; D gene ambiguous. CDR1 is LGHNA, CDR2 YSLEER, per germline. The CDR3 has 15 residues. Between the trimmed V and J ends, which lost 0 bases and 7 bases, there was a span of 14 bases. This CDR3 reads CASSQDALATNTQYF. The CDR3 region has the DNA TGCGCCAGCAGCCAAGATGCTCTTGCGACGAATACGCAGTATTTT.

The gene calls are TRBV2 and TRBJ1-2; 7 nucleotides agree with TRBD1. The CDR3 covers 16 residues. Germline values: CDR1 SNHLY, CDR2 FYNNEI. J gave up 8 bases and V 5 bases, and 17 bases lay outside the gene matches. CDR3: CASSRLWGTVGGGYTF. CDR3 sequence (DNA): TGTGCCAGCAGTAGACTTTGGGGGACAGTTGGAGGCGGCTACACCTTC.